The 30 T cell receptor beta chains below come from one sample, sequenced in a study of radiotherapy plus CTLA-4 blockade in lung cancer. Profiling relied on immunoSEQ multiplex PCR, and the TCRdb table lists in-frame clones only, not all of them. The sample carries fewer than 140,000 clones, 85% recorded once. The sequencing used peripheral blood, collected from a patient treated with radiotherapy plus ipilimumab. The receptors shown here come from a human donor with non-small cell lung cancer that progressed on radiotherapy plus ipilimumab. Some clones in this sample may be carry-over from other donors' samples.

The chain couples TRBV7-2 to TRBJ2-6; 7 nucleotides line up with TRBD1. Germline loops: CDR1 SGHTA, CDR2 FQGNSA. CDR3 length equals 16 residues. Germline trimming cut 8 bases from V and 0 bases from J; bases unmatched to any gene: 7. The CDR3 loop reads CASQRGQRSGANVLTF. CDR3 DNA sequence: TGTGCCAGCCAGAGGGGACAGCGCTCTGGGGCCAACGTCCTGACTTTC.

The DNA of the CDR3 is TGTGCCAGCAGCCAGGGACAGGGGAACTATGGCTACACCTTC. It is translated as CASSQGQGNYGYTF. The chain carries TRBV14 and TRBJ1-2, with 10 bases that match TRBD1. This CDR3 region has 14 residues. Trimming at V came to 3 bases and at J to 2 bases, leaving 0 bases not matched to a gene. Germline values: CDR1 SGHDN, CDR2 FVKESK.

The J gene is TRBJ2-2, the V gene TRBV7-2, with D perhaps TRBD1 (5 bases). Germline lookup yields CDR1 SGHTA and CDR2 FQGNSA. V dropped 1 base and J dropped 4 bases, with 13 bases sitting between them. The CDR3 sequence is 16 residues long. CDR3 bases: TGTGCCAGCAGCTTAGGGTACAGGTTGGGCACCGGGGAGCTGTTTTTT. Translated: CASSLGYRLGTGELFF.

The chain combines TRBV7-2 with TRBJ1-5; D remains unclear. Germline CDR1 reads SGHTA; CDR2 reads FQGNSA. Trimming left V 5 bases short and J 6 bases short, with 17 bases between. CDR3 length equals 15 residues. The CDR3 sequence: CASSALEGRGQPQHF. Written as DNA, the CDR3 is TGTGCCAGCAGCGCCCTAGAGGGTAGAGGTCAGCCCCAGCATTTT.

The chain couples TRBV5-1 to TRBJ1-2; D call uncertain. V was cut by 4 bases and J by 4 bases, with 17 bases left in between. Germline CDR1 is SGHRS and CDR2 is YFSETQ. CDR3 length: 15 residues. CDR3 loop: CASSPGHQRGYGYTF. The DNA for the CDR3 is TGCGCCAGCAGCCCTGGTCATCAACGGGGCTATGGCTACACCTTC.

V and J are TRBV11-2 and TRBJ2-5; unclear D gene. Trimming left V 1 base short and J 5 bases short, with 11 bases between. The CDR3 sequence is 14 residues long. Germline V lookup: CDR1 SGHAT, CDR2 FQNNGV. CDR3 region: CASSLGTPGETQYF. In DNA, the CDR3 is TGTGCCAGCAGCTTAGGGACCCCTGGGGAGACCCAGTACTTC.

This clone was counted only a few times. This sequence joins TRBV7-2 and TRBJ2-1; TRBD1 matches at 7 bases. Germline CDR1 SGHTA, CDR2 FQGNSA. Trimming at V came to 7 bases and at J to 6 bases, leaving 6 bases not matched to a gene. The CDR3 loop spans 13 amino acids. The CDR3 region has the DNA TGTGCCAGCAACCCCTGGACAGGCAATGAGCAGTTCTTC. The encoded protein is CASNPWTGNEQFF.

CDR3 region: CSALDNQETQYF. The CDR3 DNA follows: TGCAGCGCGCTGGACAACCAAGAGACCCAGTACTTC. V is TRBV29-1 and J is TRBJ2-5, with a tentative D call TRBD1 (5 bases). Trimming shortened V by 7 bases and J by 0 bases, and 9 bases separated the two germline ends. The V gene's germline CDR1 is SQVTM and CDR2 ANQGSEA. The CDR3 is made up of 12 amino acids.

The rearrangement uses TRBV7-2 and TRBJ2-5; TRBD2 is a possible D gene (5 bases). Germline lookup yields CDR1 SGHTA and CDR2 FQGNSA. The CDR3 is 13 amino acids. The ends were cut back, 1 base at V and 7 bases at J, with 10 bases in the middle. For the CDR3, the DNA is TGTGCCAGCAGCTTAGTTCGTCGGGGGACCCAGTACTTC. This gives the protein CASSLVRRGTQYF.

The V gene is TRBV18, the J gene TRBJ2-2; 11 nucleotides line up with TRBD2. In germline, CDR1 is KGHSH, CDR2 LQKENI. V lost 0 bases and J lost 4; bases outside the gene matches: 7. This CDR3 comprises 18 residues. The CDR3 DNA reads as TGTGCCAGCTCACCACCCACTAGCGGGGGCCGCTCCACCGGGGAGCTGTTTTTT. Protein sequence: CASSPPTSGGRSTGELFF.

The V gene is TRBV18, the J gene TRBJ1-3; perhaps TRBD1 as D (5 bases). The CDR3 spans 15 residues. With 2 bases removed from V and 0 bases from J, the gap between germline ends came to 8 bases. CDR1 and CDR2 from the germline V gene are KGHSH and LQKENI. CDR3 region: CASSPFRDSGNTIYF. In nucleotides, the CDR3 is TGTGCCAGCTCACCATTCAGGGACTCTGGAAACACCATATATTTT.

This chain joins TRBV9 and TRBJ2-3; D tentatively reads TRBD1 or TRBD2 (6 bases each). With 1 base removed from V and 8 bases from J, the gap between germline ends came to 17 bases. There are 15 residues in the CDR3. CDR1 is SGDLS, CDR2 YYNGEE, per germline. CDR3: CASSVRGAGLGTQYF. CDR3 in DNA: TGTGCCAGCAGCGTAAGGGGGGCCGGTTTAGGTACGCAGTATTTT.

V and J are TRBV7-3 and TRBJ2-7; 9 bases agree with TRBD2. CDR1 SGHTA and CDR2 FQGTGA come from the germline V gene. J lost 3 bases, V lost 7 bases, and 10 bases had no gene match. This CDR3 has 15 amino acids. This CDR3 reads CASNGSGAGGYEQYF. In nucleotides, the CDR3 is TGTGCCAGCAACGGCTCGGGAGCGGGGGGCTACGAGCAGTACTTC.

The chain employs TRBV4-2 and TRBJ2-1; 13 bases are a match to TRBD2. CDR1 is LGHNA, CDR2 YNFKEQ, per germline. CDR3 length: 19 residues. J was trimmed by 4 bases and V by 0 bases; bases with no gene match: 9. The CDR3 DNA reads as TGTGCCAGCAGCCAAGATTTTCAACTAGCGGGGGGGCCATACAATGAGCAGTTCTTC. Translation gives CASSQDFQLAGGPYNEQFF.

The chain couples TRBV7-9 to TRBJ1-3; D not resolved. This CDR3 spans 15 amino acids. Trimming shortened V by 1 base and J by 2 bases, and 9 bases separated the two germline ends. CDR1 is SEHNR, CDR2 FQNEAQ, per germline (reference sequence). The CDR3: CASSLGRTTGNTIYF. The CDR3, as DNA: TGTGCCAGCAGCTTAGGACGCACAACTGGAAACACCATATATTTT.

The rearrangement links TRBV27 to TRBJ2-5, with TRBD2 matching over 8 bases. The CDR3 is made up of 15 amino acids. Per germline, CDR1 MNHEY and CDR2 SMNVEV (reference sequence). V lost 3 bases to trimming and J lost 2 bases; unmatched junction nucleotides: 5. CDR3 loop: CASSFLAGNQETQYF. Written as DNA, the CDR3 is TGTGCCAGCAGTTTTTTAGCGGGGAATCAAGAGACCCAGTACTTC.

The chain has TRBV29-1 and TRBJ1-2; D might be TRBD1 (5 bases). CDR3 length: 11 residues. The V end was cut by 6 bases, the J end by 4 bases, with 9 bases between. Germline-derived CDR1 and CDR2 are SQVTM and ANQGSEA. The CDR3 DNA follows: TGCAGCGTCCAGGGTTCCTATGGCTACACCTTC. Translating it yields CSVQGSYGYTF. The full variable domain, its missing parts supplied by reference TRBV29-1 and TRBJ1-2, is SAVISQKPSRDICQRGTSLTIQCQVDSQVTMMFWYRQQPGQSLTLIATANQGSEATYESGFVIDKFPISRPNLTFSTLTVSNMSPEDSSIYLCSVQGSYGYTFGSGTRLTVV.

The CDR3 region is CASSQSVGGNEQYF. The CDR3 nucleotides read TGTGCCAGCAGCCAAAGTGTGGGGGGCAACGAGCAGTACTTC. The chain employs TRBV16 and TRBJ2-7, with D perhaps given as TRBD1 or TRBD2 (6 bases each). Germline V gene lookup returns CDR1 KGHSY and CDR2 FQNENV. The ends were cut back, 2 bases at V and 5 bases at J, with 13 bases in the middle. The CDR3 covers 14 residues. The whole variable domain, filled in from reference TRBV16 and TRBJ2-7, reads GEEVAQTPKHLVRGEGQKAKLYCAPIKGHSYVFWYQQVLKNEFKFLISFQNENVFDETGMPKERFSAKCLPNSPCSLEIQATKLEDSAVYFCASSQSVGGNEQYFGPGTRLTVT.

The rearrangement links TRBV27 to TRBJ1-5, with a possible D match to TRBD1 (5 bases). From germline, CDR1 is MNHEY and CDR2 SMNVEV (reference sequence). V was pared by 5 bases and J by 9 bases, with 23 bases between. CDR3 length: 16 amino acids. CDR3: CASSPTGGANRMPQHF. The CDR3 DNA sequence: TGTGCCAGCAGTCCCACGGGGGGTGCCAACCGAATGCCCCAGCATTTT.

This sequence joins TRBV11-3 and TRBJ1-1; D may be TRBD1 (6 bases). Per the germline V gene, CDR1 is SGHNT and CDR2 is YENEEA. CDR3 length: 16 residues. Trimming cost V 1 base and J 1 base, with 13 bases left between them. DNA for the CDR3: TGTGCCAGCAGCTTAGGCCAGGGGCACTCGAACACTGAAGCTTTCTTT. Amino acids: CASSLGQGHSNTEAFF.

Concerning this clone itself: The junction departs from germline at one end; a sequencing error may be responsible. The CDR3 spells CASSPLWEQYF. The CDR3 nucleotides read TGTGCTAGCAGCCCGCTATGGGAGCAGTACTTC. This chain joins TRBV7-7 and TRBJ2-7; D not resolved. The CDR3 covers 11 residues. Germline V gene sequence: CDR1 SSHAT, CDR2 FNYEAQ (reference sequence).

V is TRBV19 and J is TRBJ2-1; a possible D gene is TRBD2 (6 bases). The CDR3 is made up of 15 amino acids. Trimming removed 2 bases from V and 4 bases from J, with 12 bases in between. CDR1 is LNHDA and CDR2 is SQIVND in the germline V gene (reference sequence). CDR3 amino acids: CASSISYGSYNEQFF. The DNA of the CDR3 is TGTGCCAGTAGTATAAGCTACGGGAGTTACAATGAGCAGTTCTTC.

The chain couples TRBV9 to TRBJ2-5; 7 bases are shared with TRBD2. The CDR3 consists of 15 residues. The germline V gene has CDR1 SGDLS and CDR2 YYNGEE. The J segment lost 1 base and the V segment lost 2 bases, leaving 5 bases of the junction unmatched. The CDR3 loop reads CASSVRLAGQETQYF. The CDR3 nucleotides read TGTGCCAGCAGCGTCAGACTAGCCGGCCAAGAGACCCAGTACTTC.

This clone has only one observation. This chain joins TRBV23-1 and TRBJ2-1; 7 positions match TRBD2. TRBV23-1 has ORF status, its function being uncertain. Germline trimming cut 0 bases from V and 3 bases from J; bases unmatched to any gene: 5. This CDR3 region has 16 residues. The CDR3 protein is CASSQSIPGGYNEQFF. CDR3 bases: TGCGCCAGCAGTCAATCTATCCCGGGGGGCTACAATGAGCAGTTCTTC.

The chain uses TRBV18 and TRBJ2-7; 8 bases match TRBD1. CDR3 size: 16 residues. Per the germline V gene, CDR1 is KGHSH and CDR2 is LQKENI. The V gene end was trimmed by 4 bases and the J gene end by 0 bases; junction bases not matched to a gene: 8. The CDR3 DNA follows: TGTGCCAGCTCACTCAACACAGGGGGAAGCTCCTACGAGCAGTACTTC. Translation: CASSLNTGGSSYEQYF.

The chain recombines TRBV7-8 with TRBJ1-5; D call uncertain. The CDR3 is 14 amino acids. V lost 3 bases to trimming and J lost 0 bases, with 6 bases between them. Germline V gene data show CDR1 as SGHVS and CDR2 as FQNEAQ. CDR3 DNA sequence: TGTGCCAGCAGCTTCACCAATAGCAATCAGCCCCAGCATTTT. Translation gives CASSFTNSNQPQHF.

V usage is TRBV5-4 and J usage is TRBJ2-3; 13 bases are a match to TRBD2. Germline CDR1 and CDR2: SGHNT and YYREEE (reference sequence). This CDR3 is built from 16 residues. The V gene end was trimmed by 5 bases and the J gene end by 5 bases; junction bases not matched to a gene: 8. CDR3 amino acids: CASRPRTSGGLDTQYF. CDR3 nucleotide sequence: TGTGCCAGCAGACCCCGGACTAGCGGGGGCCTAGATACGCAGTATTTT.

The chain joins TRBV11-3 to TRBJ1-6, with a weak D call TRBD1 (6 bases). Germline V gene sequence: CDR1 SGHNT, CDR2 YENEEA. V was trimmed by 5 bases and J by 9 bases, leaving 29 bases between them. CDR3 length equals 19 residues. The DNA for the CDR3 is TGTGCCAGCAGCCACCCGCCCCTCCTACAGGGTAAGTCGAGTTCACCCCTCCACTTT. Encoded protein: CASSHPPLLQGKSSSPLHF. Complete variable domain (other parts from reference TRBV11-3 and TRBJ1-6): EAGVVQSPRYKIIEKKQPVAFWCNPISGHNTLYWYLQNLGQGPELLIRYENEEAVDDSQLPKDRFSAERLKGVDSTLKIQPAELGDSAVYLCASSHPPLLQGKSSSPLHFGNGTRLTVT.

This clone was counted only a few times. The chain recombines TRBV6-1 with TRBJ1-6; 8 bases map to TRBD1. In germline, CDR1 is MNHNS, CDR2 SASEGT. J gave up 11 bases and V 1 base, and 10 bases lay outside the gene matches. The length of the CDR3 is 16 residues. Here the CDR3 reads CASSEEIGQGSPPLHF. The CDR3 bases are TGTGCCAGCAGTGAAGAAATAGGACAGGGTAGTCCACCCCTCCACTTT.

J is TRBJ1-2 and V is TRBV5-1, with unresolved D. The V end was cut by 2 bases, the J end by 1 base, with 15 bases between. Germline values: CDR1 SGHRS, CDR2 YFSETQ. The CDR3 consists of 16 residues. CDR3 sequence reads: CASSLADTPHNYGYTF. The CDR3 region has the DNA TGCGCCAGCAGCTTAGCCGATACTCCTCATAACTATGGCTACACCTTC.